Listed below are T cell receptor beta chains from one sample, sequenced in a study of human T cells and chemical hapten exposure. MiXCR, applied by TCRdb to the RACE reads, yields one record per CDR3 protein. The sample has about 90,000 distinct CDR3 sequences, roughly a tenth seen once. The specimen was whole blood, collected in connection with sensitization to the hapten diphenylcyclopropenone (DPC). These receptors all come from a woman aged 30 to 39 with alopecia areata. Some clones in this sample may be carry-over from other donors' samples. The CDR3 runs from the conserved cysteine through the conserved F or W. D genes are given only for firm matches. Not all rows give a size; the values are once, few, many and, for expanded clones, a class.

d_gene: -; v_gene: TRBV28; abundance: few; j_gene: TRBJ2-1; CDR3nt: TGTGCCAGCAGTTTAGTCGGGGTAAGCTCCTACAATGAGCAGTTCTTC; CDR3aa: CASSLVGVSSYNEQFF
d_gene: TRBD1; v_gene: TRBV29-1; abundance: few; j_gene: TRBJ2-2; CDR3nt: TGCAGCGTTGATGGAGGAGGACAGGGCACCACCGGGGAGCTGTTTTTT; CDR3aa: CSVDGGGQGTTGELFF
d_gene: -; v_gene: TRBV28; abundance: many; j_gene: TRBJ1-5; CDR3nt: TGTGCCAGCAGTTTAAGGATGGCGAATCAGCCCCAGCATTTT; CDR3aa: CASSLRMANQPQHF
d_gene: -; v_gene: TRBV3-1; abundance: many; j_gene: TRBJ1-1; CDR3nt: TGTGCCAGCAGCCAAAGTCGTGAAGCTTTCTTT; CDR3aa: CASSQSREAFF
d_gene: -; v_gene: TRBV6-1; abundance: -; j_gene: TRBJ2-3; CDR3nt: TGTGCCAGCAGTGACTGGGGAGGTACGCAGTATTTT; CDR3aa: CASSDWGGTQYF
d_gene: -; v_gene: TRBV9; abundance: -; j_gene: TRBJ1-1; CDR3nt: TGTGCCAGCAGCGTACACGGGAACACTGAAGCTTTCTTT; CDR3aa: CASSVHGNTEAFF
d_gene: TRBD1; v_gene: TRBV2; abundance: -; j_gene: TRBJ1-1; CDR3nt: TGTGCCAGCAGTCGGGACAGGGAAACTGAAGCTTTCTTT; CDR3aa: CASSRDRETEAFF
d_gene: -; v_gene: TRBV7-2; abundance: -; j_gene: TRBJ1-4; CDR3nt: TGTGCCAGCAGCGTCGGAGGAACTAATGAAAAACTGTTTTTT; CDR3aa: CASSVGGTNEKLFF
d_gene: TRBD1; v_gene: TRBV29-1; abundance: -; j_gene: TRBJ1-1; CDR3nt: TGCAGCGTCACCAGGGGGGGGTTAACTGAAGCTTTCTTT; CDR3aa: CSVTRGGLTEAFF
d_gene: -; v_gene: TRBV18; abundance: few; j_gene: TRBJ1-1; CDR3nt: TGTGCCAGCTCACTGTCTGAGAACACTGAAGCTTTCTTT; CDR3aa: CASSLSENTEAFF
d_gene: -; v_gene: TRBV6-1; abundance: many; j_gene: TRBJ2-3; CDR3nt: TGTGCCAGCAGGGTTGACACAGATACGCAGTATTTT; CDR3aa: CASRVDTDTQYF
d_gene: -; v_gene: TRBV7-8; abundance: many; j_gene: TRBJ1-6; CDR3nt: TGTGCCAGCAGCCTCGGGTCTGTTAATTCACCCCTACACTTT; CDR3aa: CASSLGSVNSPLHF
d_gene: -; v_gene: TRBV28; abundance: few; j_gene: TRBJ1-3; CDR3nt: TGTGCCAGCAGTTTAAGTGGAGGGCGTAACTCTGGAAACACCATATATTTT; CDR3aa: CASSLSGGRNSGNTIYF
d_gene: -; v_gene: TRBV18; abundance: -; j_gene: TRBJ1-6; CDR3nt: TGTGCCAGCTCCTTGTCAGGGGATAATTCACCCCTCCACTTT; CDR3aa: CASSLSGDNSPLHF
d_gene: -; v_gene: TRBV7-2; abundance: many; j_gene: TRBJ1-1; CDR3nt: TGTGCCAGCAGCTCCCGAGCCGCGAACACTGAAGCTTTCTTT; CDR3aa: CASSSRAANTEAFF
d_gene: -; v_gene: TRBV28; abundance: few; j_gene: TRBJ2-2; CDR3nt: TGTGCCAGCAGTTCCCTGCATACGGAGAACACCGGGGAGCTGTTTTTT; CDR3aa: CASSSLHTENTGELFF
d_gene: -; v_gene: TRBV6-1; abundance: many; j_gene: TRBJ1-2; CDR3nt: TGTGCCACGGGGAGGAGGACACTTGTTCTTAACTATGGCTACACCTTC; CDR3aa: CATGRRTLVLNYGYTF
d_gene: -; v_gene: TRBV29-1; abundance: few; j_gene: TRBJ1-3; CDR3nt: TGCAGCGTTGAGGACACTAGGTGCAACACCATATATTTT; CDR3aa: CSVEDTRCNTIYF
d_gene: -; v_gene: TRBV12-2; abundance: few; j_gene: TRBJ1-1; CDR3nt: TGTGCAAGTCGCCACGGACACGATGAAGCTTTCTTT; CDR3aa: CASRHGHDEAFF
d_gene: -; v_gene: TRBV28; abundance: many; j_gene: TRBJ2-5; CDR3nt: TGTGCCAGCAGTTTCCTCCCTAGCAGCCAAGAGACCCAGTACTTC; CDR3aa: CASSFLPSSQETQYF
d_gene: -; v_gene: TRBV9; abundance: -; j_gene: TRBJ1-2; CDR3nt: TGTGCCAGCAGCGTAGAACCTGCGTATGGCTACACCTTC; CDR3aa: CASSVEPAYGYTF
d_gene: -; v_gene: TRBV7-3; abundance: few; j_gene: TRBJ2-7; CDR3nt: TGTGCCAGCAGCCAAGGGACGGTAAATAGCGAGCAGTACTTC; CDR3aa: CASSQGTVNSEQYF
d_gene: -; v_gene: TRBV28; abundance: many; j_gene: TRBJ2-1; CDR3nt: TGTGCCAGCACCTTGCGGGACAGAACCTCTGAGCAGTTCTTC; CDR3aa: CASTLRDRTSEQFF
d_gene: -; v_gene: TRBV5-4; abundance: many; j_gene: TRBJ2-7; CDR3nt: TGTGCCAGCAGCGATGGTGGGGGCCGGTACGAGCAGTACTTC; CDR3aa: CASSDGGGRYEQYF
d_gene: -; v_gene: TRBV28; abundance: many; j_gene: TRBJ1-2; CDR3nt: TGTGCCAGCACAGCTAGCGGCGCCTATGGCTACACCTTC; CDR3aa: CASTASGAYGYTF
d_gene: -; v_gene: TRBV18; abundance: few; j_gene: TRBJ2-3; CDR3nt: TGTGCCAGCTCAGACCGGATTAGCACAGATACGCAGTATTTT; CDR3aa: CASSDRISTDTQYF
d_gene: -; v_gene: TRBV6-6; abundance: many; j_gene: TRBJ1-5; CDR3nt: TGTGCCAGCAGTTACCCTATTCAGCCCCAGCATTTT; CDR3aa: CASSYPIQPQHF
d_gene: -; v_gene: TRBV7-2; abundance: once; j_gene: TRBJ1-2; CDR3nt: TGTGCCAGCAGCCCCCCCGAGGGCGGCTATGGCTACACCTTC; CDR3aa: CASSPPEGGYGYTF
d_gene: TRBD1; v_gene: TRBV9; abundance: -; j_gene: TRBJ1-6; CDR3nt: TGTGCCAGCAGCGTAGCCGGATACCCGACAGGGGAGTATTCACCCCTCCACTTT; CDR3aa: CASSVAGYPTGEYSPLHF
d_gene: -; v_gene: TRBV10-2; abundance: few; j_gene: TRBJ1-6; CDR3nt: TGCGCCAGCAGTGATCCCCCAGGGAGCTCCTATAATTCACCCCTCCACTTT; CDR3aa: CASSDPPGSSYNSPLHF
d_gene: -; v_gene: TRBV5-4; abundance: many; j_gene: TRBJ2-5; CDR3nt: TGTGCCAGCAGCGAACAAGAGACCCAGTACTTC; CDR3aa: CASSEQETQYF
d_gene: -; v_gene: TRBV18; abundance: -; j_gene: TRBJ2-1; CDR3nt: TGTGCCAGCTCTCCCTACACATCAGGCAGGAATGAGCAGTTCTTC; CDR3aa: CASSPYTSGRNEQFF
d_gene: TRBD1; v_gene: TRBV6-6; abundance: many; j_gene: TRBJ2-6; CDR3nt: TGTGCCAGCATACAGGGGTGGGCTGGGGCCAACGTCCTGACTTTC; CDR3aa: CASIQGWAGANVLTF
d_gene: -; v_gene: TRBV27; abundance: many; j_gene: TRBJ1-1; CDR3nt: TGTGCCAGCAGTCCTTGGATTAACACTGAAGCTTTCTTT; CDR3aa: CASSPWINTEAFF
d_gene: -; v_gene: TRBV27; abundance: few; j_gene: TRBJ2-1; CDR3nt: TGTGCCAGCAGTCCCCGGGACACACTCAATGAGCAGTTCTTC; CDR3aa: CASSPRDTLNEQFF
d_gene: TRBD2; v_gene: TRBV3-1; abundance: -; j_gene: TRBJ2-3; CDR3nt: TGTGCCAGCAGCCCTAGCGGCACAGGTACGCAGTATTTT; CDR3aa: CASSPSGTGTQYF
d_gene: -; v_gene: TRBV28; abundance: medium-sized; j_gene: TRBJ2-6; CDR3nt: TGTGCCAGCAGTTCGGGACCTAGCTCTGGGGCCAACGTCCTGACTTTC; CDR3aa: CASSSGPSSGANVLTF
d_gene: TRBD1; v_gene: TRBV7-2; abundance: -; j_gene: TRBJ2-3; CDR3nt: TGTGCCAGCAGCTTAGGGGGGCAGGGGGCGCAGTATTTT; CDR3aa: CASSLGGQGAQYF
d_gene: TRBD1; v_gene: TRBV12-3/TRBV12-4; abundance: -; j_gene: TRBJ2-5; CDR3nt: TGTGCCAGCAGGAGCCAGGGGGCGAACCAAGAGACCCAGTACTTC; CDR3aa: CASRSQGANQETQYF
d_gene: -; v_gene: TRBV29-1; abundance: many; j_gene: TRBJ2-5; CDR3nt: TGCAGCGGGGGAGAGCAAGAGACCCAGTACTTC; CDR3aa: CSGGEQETQYF
d_gene: TRBD2; v_gene: TRBV11-2; abundance: many; j_gene: TRBJ2-3; CDR3nt: TGTGCCAGCAGCTACGGTCTAGCGGCTGGCACAGATACGCAGTATTTT; CDR3aa: CASSYGLAAGTDTQYF
d_gene: -; v_gene: TRBV28; abundance: few; j_gene: TRBJ1-1; CDR3nt: TGTGCCAGCAGTCCCGCCCACCGGGCTTTCTTT; CDR3aa: CASSPAHRAFF
d_gene: -; v_gene: TRBV18; abundance: few; j_gene: TRBJ1-4; CDR3nt: TGTGCCAGCTCCCCAATCGGGAACCCCGGGGAAAAACTGTTTTTT; CDR3aa: CASSPIGNPGEKLFF
d_gene: -; v_gene: TRBV12-3/TRBV12-4; abundance: -; j_gene: TRBJ2-5; CDR3nt: TGTGCCAGCAGTTTTTCCAACCCCCCAGAGACCCAGTACTTC; CDR3aa: CASSFSNPPETQYF
d_gene: TRBD2; v_gene: TRBV28; abundance: many; j_gene: TRBJ2-7; CDR3nt: TGTGCCAGCAGTCTGAGCGGGAGCAGTTCCGAGCAGTACTTC; CDR3aa: CASSLSGSSSEQYF
d_gene: TRBD2; v_gene: TRBV5-1; abundance: many; j_gene: TRBJ2-1; CDR3nt: TGCGCCAGCAGCTTTAGAAGCGGGAGAGCCAATGAGCAGTTCTTC; CDR3aa: CASSFRSGRANEQFF
d_gene: TRBD2; v_gene: TRBV4-3; abundance: -; j_gene: TRBJ2-7; CDR3nt: TGCGCCAGCAGCGGACTAGCTGGGGAGGATGAGCAGTACTTC; CDR3aa: CASSGLAGEDEQYF
d_gene: -; v_gene: TRBV18; abundance: -; j_gene: TRBJ1-1; CDR3nt: TGTGCCAGCTCACCCCGAACTGATTCGTGGATTGAAGCTTTCTTT; CDR3aa: CASSPRTDSWIEAFF
d_gene: TRBD2; v_gene: TRBV7-9; abundance: -; j_gene: TRBJ2-5; CDR3nt: TGTGCCAGCAGCCTGCCTTACGGCGGGGGACCCCAAGAGACCCAGTACTTC; CDR3aa: CASSLPYGGGPQETQYF
d_gene: TRBD1; v_gene: TRBV11-1; abundance: -; j_gene: TRBJ2-7; CDR3nt: TGTGCCAGCAGCTTGGACCCGGGACAGCCGTATGAGCAGTACTTC; CDR3aa: CASSLDPGQPYEQYF
d_gene: TRBD2; v_gene: TRBV20-1; abundance: few; j_gene: TRBJ2-1; CDR3nt: TGCAGTGCTAGGGTCCTAGCGGGTGACGTGGATGAGCAGTTCTTC; CDR3aa: CSARVLAGDVDEQFF